These 9 T cell receptor beta chains were sequenced from one sample in a study of T cells in Graves' hyperthyroidism and ophthalmopathy. Template material for amplifying TCR beta CDR3 regions consisted of RNA transcripts. In the first-round RT-PCR of the TCR CDR3, the HTBI primer set was used. MiXCR was run by TCRdb on the multiplex PCR reads, yielding one entry per CDR3 protein. In the table there are 550,000 to 850,000 distinct CDR3 sequences, approximately 19% of which are singletons. The specimen was blood. These receptors came from a woman in her forties or fifties with Graves' hyperthyroidism that later progressed to Graves' ophthalmopathy.

In this sample, this clonotype turned up a few times. The chain couples TRBV5-8 to TRBJ2-1; 12 nucleotides align to TRBD2. V lost 5 bases, J lost 9 bases, and 9 bases stayed unmatched. Per germline, CDR1 SGHTS and CDR2 YDEGEE. This CDR3 region has 15 residues. The CDR3 DNA reads as TGTGCCAGCAGTTTAGGACTAGCGGGGCTCGGTGAGCAGTTCTTC. As protein: CASSLGLAGLGEQFF.

In its sample, this clonotype was seen a few times. This chain uses TRBV5-1 with TRBJ2-1, with D maybe TRBD2 (5 bases). Germline-derived CDR1 and CDR2 are SGHRS and YFSETQ. The V end lost 4 bases, the J end lost 5 bases, and 16 bases lay between the germline ends. This CDR3 contains 15 residues. This chain's CDR3 is CASSPGVAENNEQFF. The DNA of the CDR3 is TGCGCCAGCAGCCCCGGGGTGGCCGAAAACAATGAGCAGTTCTTC.

CDR3 in amino acids: CSVEGRRRNTEAFF. In nucleotides, the CDR3 is TGCAGCGTTGAAGGTAGAAGGCGGAACACTGAAGCTTTCTTT. The J gene is TRBJ1-1, the V gene TRBV29-1; D not resolved. The CDR3 consists of 14 residues. V was shortened by 1 base and J by 1 base, with 10 bases between the two germline ends. CDR1 is SQVTM and CDR2 is ANQGSEA in the germline V gene.

This clonotype has ten or more counts. This sequence joins TRBV5-1 and TRBJ1-5, with 8 nucleotides matching TRBD1. V trimming: 0 bases; J trimming: 5 bases; junction bases outside the gene matches: 1. The CDR3 consists of 14 residues. Germline V lookup: CDR1 SGHRS, CDR2 YFSETQ. The CDR3 region has the DNA TGCGCCAGCAGCTTGGAACAGGGGGATCAGCCCCAGCATTTT. Protein: CASSLEQGDQPQHF.

The CDR3 region is CATRARTTVTNEKLFF. As DNA, the CDR3 is TGTGCCACCAGGGCTCGGACGACGGTAACTAATGAAAAACTGTTTTTT. This rearrangement joins TRBV15 to TRBJ1-4; D remains ambiguous. Germline assignment: CDR1 LNHNV and CDR2 YYDKDF (reference sequence). The V end was cut by 6 bases, the J end by 1 base, with 15 bases between. There are 16 residues in the CDR3.

This clonotype was seen just once. The J gene is TRBJ2-5, the V gene TRBV27; D unresolved. Trimming removed 2 bases from V and 4 bases from J, with 17 bases in between. Germline V gene sequence: CDR1 MNHEY, CDR2 SMNVEV (reference sequence). The CDR3 is 16 residues long. CDR3 sequence: CASSLDLGRHRETQYF. The CDR3, as DNA: TGTGCCAGCAGTTTAGATTTGGGCAGACATCGAGAGACCCAGTACTTC.

This clonotype was observed a handful of times. The chain combines TRBV20-1 with TRBJ2-5, with D possibly being TRBD1 (5 bases). From germline, CDR1 is DFQATT and CDR2 SNEGSKA (reference sequence). Trimming took off 1 base at V and 9 bases at J, with 21 bases between the two ends. This CDR3 is built from 15 residues. The CDR3 DNA is TGCAGTGCTAGAGTGGATAGCTGGGGCCTTGGCGCCCAGTACTTC. Translating gives CSARVDSWGLGAQYF.

The chain couples TRBV27 to TRBJ1-4; 9 bases align to TRBD1. The V gene's germline CDR1 is MNHEY and CDR2 SMNVEV (reference sequence). CDR3 size: 16 residues. Trimming at V came to 5 bases and at J to 2 bases, leaving 6 bases not matched to a gene. Here the CDR3 reads CASSRDRESTNEKLFF. The CDR3 region has the DNA TGTGCCAGCAGTCGGGACAGGGAATCCACTAATGAAAAACTGTTTTTT. Supplemented by reference TRBV27 and TRBJ1-4, the full variable domain reads EAQVTQNPRYLITVTGKKLTVTCSQNMNHEYMSWYRQDPGLGLRQIYYSMNVEVTDKGDVPEGYKVSRKEKRNFPLILESPSPNQTSLYFCASSRDRESTNEKLFFGSGTQLSVL.

This clonotype was counted only a few times. With a much larger clone just one base away, this may be a read error. The chain employs TRBV11-2 and TRBJ1-1, with a weak D call TRBD1 (6 bases). From germline, CDR1 is SGHAT and CDR2 FQNNGV. Trimming stripped 5 bases from V and 0 bases from J, with 16 bases between. CDR3 length equals 16 residues. CDR3: CASSNRDTDVNTEAFF. CDR3 bases: TGTGCCAGCAGCAACCGGGACACGGACGTGAACACTGAAGCTTTCTTT. Drawing the rest from reference TRBV11-2 and TRBJ1-1, the complete variable domain is EAGVAQSPRYKIIEKRQSVAFWCNPISGHATLYWYQQILGQGPKLLIQFQNNGVVDDSQLPKDRFSAERLKGVDSTLKIQPAKLEDSAVYLCASSNRDTDVNTEAFFGQGTRLTVV.